This T cell receptor beta chain was recovered during a study of shared clonotypes between healthy human individuals. Across the whole study: The study drew on two women and three men aged 18 to 49 as donors.

The V end lost 2 bases, the J end lost 12 bases, and 10 bases lay between the germline ends. The germline V gene has CDR1 SNHLY and CDR2 FYNNEI. The CDR3 runs 11 residues. Method: immunoSEQ multiplex PCR; TCRdb's copy keeps in-frame clones and lacks some. Of roughly 500,000 clones in the sample, 65% to 85% were seen once. For genomic DNA, unsorted samples relied on about 90 million PBMCs. The sample was PBMCs. This clonotype originated in a woman aged 35 to 49 in good health. Some clones in this sample may be carry-over from other donors' samples. This chain connects TRBV2 to TRBJ1-1; unclear D gene. Written as DNA, the CDR3 is TGTGCCAGCAGTGAACGGCCAAGATCTTTCTTT. Amino acids: CASSERPRSFF.